The rows below give T cell receptor beta chains drawn from one sample of a study of CD8 T cells in Susac syndrome. MiXCR, applied by TCRdb to the immunoSEQ multiplex PCR reads, yields one record per CDR3 protein. This table has more than 130,000 distinct CDR3 sequences, 94% appearing once. The material sequenced was CD8+ T cells from PBMCs. The receptors were gathered from a human donor in good health. Both conserved end residues are part of each CDR3. A D gene is named only where the DNA matches it firmly. Where a row states a size, it is once, few, many or the class of an expanded clone; other rows omit it.

J gene | V gene | D gene | clone size | CDR3 DNA | CDR3 protein
TRBJ2-1 | TRBV4-3 | . | . | TGCGCCAGCAGCCAAGCGTACCCTGACCCCTACAATGAGCAGTTCTTC | CASSQAYPDPYNEQFF
TRBJ2-1 | TRBV28 | . | . | TGTGCCAGCAGTTTCTGGACAAAGTCCTACAATGAGCAGTTCTTC | CASSFWTKSYNEQFF
TRBJ2-3 | TRBV12-3/TRBV12-4 | . | . | TGTGCCAGCAGTCATGGGAGACGAAGCACAGATACGCAGTATTTT | CASSHGRRSTDTQYF
TRBJ2-1 | TRBV19 | . | . | TGTGCCAGTAGTATCCTAGCTCCTCACAATGAGCAGTTCTTC | CASSILAPHNEQFF
TRBJ1-5 | TRBV28 | . | . | TGTGCCAGCAGTTTAGGGGTAATCAGCAATCAGCCCCAGCATTTT | CASSLGVISNQPQHF
TRBJ2-7 | TRBV5-1 | . | . | TGCGCCAGCAGCTTCGGGGGGCTAGGATACGAGCAGTACTTC | CASSFGGLGYEQYF
TRBJ1-1 | TRBV27 | . | . | TGTGCCAGCAGGTTTGGGGGGATGAACACTGAAGCTTTCTTT | CASRFGGMNTEAFF
TRBJ2-1 | TRBV27 | TRBD1 | . | TGTGCCAGCGGGGACGGGACAGGGCACTACAATGAGCAGTTCTTC | CASGDGTGHYNEQFF
TRBJ1-2 | TRBV29-1 | TRBD1 | . | TGCAGCGTTGAAGGGACAGGGGGTGGCTACACCTTC | CSVEGTGGGYTF
TRBJ2-1 | TRBV29-1 | . | . | TGCAGCGCCGGGGGCGGGTCCTACAATGAGCAGTTCTTC | CSAGGGSYNEQFF
TRBJ2-3 | TRBV7-8 | . | . | TGTGCCAGCAGCCACGGATCTAGCACAGATACGCAGTATTTT | CASSHGSSTDTQYF
TRBJ2-7 | TRBV5-1 | TRBD2 | . | TGCGCCAGCAGCTGGAATAGCGGGAGGGCTATCTACGAGCAGTACTTC | CASSWNSGRAIYEQYF
TRBJ2-1 | TRBV5-1 | . | . | TGCGCCAGCAGCTCGGAGGGGGTTGAGCAGTTCTTC | CASSSEGVEQFF
TRBJ2-7 | TRBV15 | . | . | TGTGCCACCAGCGACCGGGACATCTCCTACGAGCAGTACTTC | CATSDRDISYEQYF
TRBJ1-2 | TRBV29-1 | TRBD1 | . | TGCAGCGTTGAAGAAAAGGGCAGGGGGGTCGAGGACTATGGCTACACCTTC | CSVEEKGRGVEDYGYTF
TRBJ2-3 | TRBV12-3/TRBV12-4 | TRBD2 | . | TGTGCCAGCAGTACTTTAGCGGGCAGCACAGATACGCAGTATTTT | CASSTLAGSTDTQYF
TRBJ2-7 | TRBV20-1 | . | . | TGCAGTGCTAGCCCGGGTATGGTCAACGAGCAGTACTTC | CSASPGMVNEQYF
TRBJ2-7 | TRBV7-9 | . | . | TGTGCCAGCAGCGCCAACTCCTACGAGCAGTACTTC | CASSANSYEQYF
TRBJ2-3 | TRBV25-1 | . | once | TGTGCCAGCAGTTACGGGTTCACAGATACGCAGTATTTT | CASSYGFTDTQYF
TRBJ1-1 | TRBV30 | . | . | TGTGCCTGGAATCACATGAACACTGAAGCTTTCTTT | CAWNHMNTEAFF
TRBJ2-7 | TRBV27 | . | . | TGTGCCAGCAGCCCACGGGTTTTCCCCTACGAGCAGTACTTC | CASSPRVFPYEQYF
TRBJ1-5 | TRBV6-2/TRBV6-3 | . | . | TGTGCCAGCAGTTACAGTCCTATCCCCCAGCATTTT | CASSYSPIPQHF